This TCR beta chain appears in the sequencing data of a study of vaccination and CD4 T cells after COVID-19. The overall study: Investigators drew the post-COVID samples a median around 98 days after diagnosis, with a range of 35 to 161. As a positive control, some control cultures were given a CEFX pool, while others were given an HIV-1 Nef pool or no peptide.

At the Johns Hopkins FTIC core, DNA taken from cultured CD4+ T cells was sequenced by way of the Oncomine TCR Beta short-read assay. Via MiXCR, TCRdb re-called the PCR reads, giving one row per CDR3 protein. The table records 15,000 to 20,000 distinct CDR3 sequences, less than 35% of them present only once. V was clipped by 4 bases and J by 1 base, with 7 bases between them. The CDR3 has 13 residues. Germline CDR1 and CDR2: LNHDA and SQIVND (reference sequence). This clonotype was recorded a few times. Its antigen remains unknown. Treatment here: approximately 9-day PBMC culture with coronavirus spike peptide pools or control peptides (ViraFEST assay). Before TCRs were sequenced, ViraFEST expanded antigen-specific T cells with peptide pools. The dates of positive PCR tests extended from March through December 2020 and came before the US Alpha, Beta and Delta variants.

This TCR was sampled from a human donor with COVID-19. Material for sequencing was cultured CD4+ T cells from blood. The J gene is TRBJ1-1, the V gene TRBV19, with D unclear. CDR3 coding DNA: TGTGCCAGTAGTAACAGACAGAACACTGAAGCTTTCTTT. It translates to CASSNRQNTEAFF.